One sample yielded the 29 T cell receptor beta chains listed below, sequenced in a study of shared clonotypes between healthy human individuals. Produced via immunoSEQ multiplex PCR; TCRdb's table is partial and in-frame only. The sample contains roughly 660,000 clones, roughly 88% of which appear only once. Sequencing used memory CD8+ T cells from PBMCs. Subset described: CD45RO+ cells pooled with CCR7-negative TemRA cells. These receptors came from a man aged 18 to 35 in good health. Some clones in this sample may be carry-over from other donors' samples.

This sequence joins TRBV29-1 and TRBJ2-5; 7 bases are a match to TRBD1. This CDR3 is 14 amino acids long. After removal of 6 bases from V and 7 bases from J, the junction contained 14 bases not matched to a gene. Germline assignment: CDR1 SQVTM and CDR2 ANQGSEA. DNA for the CDR3: TGCAGCGTCAACCTGGACAGGCTGAGAGGGACCCAGTACTTC. Protein sequence: CSVNLDRLRGTQYF. The variable domain in full, completed from reference TRBV29-1 and TRBJ2-5, reads SAVISQKPSRDICQRGTSLTIQCQVDSQVTMMFWYRQQPGQSLTLIATANQGSEATYESGFVIDKFPISRPNLTFSTLTVSNMSPEDSSIYLCSVNLDRLRGTQYFGPGTRLLVL.

V and J are TRBV5-4 and TRBJ1-2; the match to TRBD1 covers 7 bases. J was trimmed by 5 bases and V by 1 base; bases with no gene match: 5. The CDR3 is made up of 14 amino acids. Germline V gives CDR1 SGHNT, CDR2 YYREEE (reference sequence). The CDR3 loop is CASSLWDSQYGYTF. CDR3 DNA: TGTGCCAGCAGCTTGTGGGACAGCCAGTATGGCTACACCTTC.

As to this clone: A read error may account for a junction end that differs from germline. The genes are TRBV7-8 and TRBJ2-7, with 10 bases identical to TRBD1. The CDR3 covers 15 residues. CDR1 is SGHVS, CDR2 FQNEAQ, per germline. The CDR3 sequence is CASSLGGQGSDEQYF. For the CDR3, the DNA is TGTGCCAGCAGTTTAGGGGGACAGGGGTCCGACGAGCAGTACTTC.

The chain couples TRBV27 to TRBJ2-7; 7 bases align to TRBD1. Germline CDR1 is MNHEY and CDR2 is SMNVEV (reference sequence). This CDR3 has 16 amino acids. V shed 5 bases, J shed 2 bases, and the junction held 12 bases outside the gene matches. CDR3 loop: CASSPSTGINTYEQYF. Here the CDR3 DNA reads TGTGCCAGCAGTCCTTCGACAGGGATTAATACCTACGAGCAGTACTTC.

The chain carries TRBV27 and TRBJ1-2; 7 bases are shared with TRBD1. This CDR3 comprises 19 residues. The trim removed 6 bases at V and 3 bases at J, leaving 22 bases unmatched. Germline V gene lookup returns CDR1 MNHEY and CDR2 SMNVEV (reference sequence). The CDR3 is CASSPWEGADSPPDYGYTF. The CDR3 nucleotides are TGTGCCAGCAGCCCTTGGGAGGGGGCGGACTCCCCACCGGACTATGGCTACACCTTC.

DNA of the CDR3: TGTGCCAGTAGTCCCGGGACTAGCGGCCACAATGAGCAGTTCTTC. Translated: CASSPGTSGHNEQFF. V and J are TRBV19 and TRBJ2-1; 11 bases align to TRBD2. Germline V gives CDR1 LNHDA, CDR2 SQIVND (reference sequence). The V and J ends lost 5 bases and 5 bases, in that order; junction bases with no gene match: 5. The CDR3 is 15 residues long.

This clone has only a few counts. The rearrangement uses TRBV19 and TRBJ1-1; D is possibly TRBD1 (5 bases). CDR3 length: 14 amino acids. Trimming left V 3 bases short and J 4 bases short, with 12 bases between. Germline V gives CDR1 LNHDA, CDR2 SQIVND (reference sequence). The CDR3 sequence: CASSILGRGTEAFF. As DNA, the CDR3 is TGTGCCAGTAGTATCTTGGGTAGGGGCACTGAAGCTTTCTTT.

The rearrangement uses TRBV10-3 and TRBJ2-7; D is unclear. Germline V gene data show CDR1 as ENHRY and CDR2 as SYGVKD. The CDR3 length is 11 residues. V was pared by 7 bases and J by 2 bases, with 6 bases between. CDR3 sequence: CAIKSTYEQYF. The CDR3 coding sequence is TGTGCCATCAAGTCCACCTACGAGCAGTACTTC.

V is TRBV4-1 and J is TRBJ1-2; D not resolved. Germline V gene data show CDR1 as MGHRA and CDR2 as YSYEKL. The CDR3 extends over 17 amino acids. Trimming pared 0 bases from V and 4 bases from J, leaving 18 bases between. The CDR3 coding sequence is TGCGCCAGCAGCCAAGATCTCCTGACGGGAAGGAGCTATGGCTACACCTTC. Amino acid sequence: CASSQDLLTGRSYGYTF.

This clone was seen more than once but under ten times. The rearrangement links TRBV19 to TRBJ1-1; 8 nucleotides align to TRBD1. Germline V gene data show CDR1 as LNHDA and CDR2 as SQIVND (reference sequence). CDR3 length: 16 residues. With V trimmed by 3 bases and J by 4 bases, 10 bases remained unmatched. The CDR3 sequence is CASSIRDRLAPTEAFF. As DNA, the CDR3 is TGTGCCAGTAGTATTCGGGACAGGCTGGCGCCCACTGAAGCTTTCTTT.

This chain joins TRBV25-1 and TRBJ1-1; D is possibly TRBD1 (6 bases). Germline-derived CDR1 and CDR2 are MGHDK and SYGVNS. The CDR3 sequence is 14 residues long. V lost 4 bases to trimming and J lost 1 base, with 10 bases between them. In nucleotides, the CDR3 is TGTGCCAGCAGTGCGGGGGGCACGAACACTGAAGCTTTCTTT. Translating gives CASSAGGTNTEAFF.

The V and J genes are TRBV7-2 and TRBJ2-1; the match to TRBD1 covers 8 bases. The CDR3 runs to 15 residues. V lost 6 bases and J lost 4; bases outside the gene matches: 8. Germline assignment: CDR1 SGHTA and CDR2 FQGNSA. CDR3 nucleotides: TGTGCCAGCAGGACCGGGACAGGAGTTTACAATGAGCAGTTCTTC. Encoded protein: CASRTGTGVYNEQFF.

Notes on this clone: The same CDR3 can be traced to other DNA sequences in this sample. The chain carries TRBV9 and TRBJ2-3, with 7 nucleotides matching TRBD2. CDR1 and CDR2 (germline): SGDLS, YYNGEE. The CDR3 totals 15 residues. The junction had 5 bases not matched to a gene; V was cut back by 3 bases and J by 1 base. The DNA for the CDR3 is TGTGCCAGCAGCGCGTCGGGGGGACGCACAGATACGCAGTATTTT. It encodes CASSASGGRTDTQYF.

The rearrangement joins TRBV11-3 to TRBJ2-1; D gene unclear. CDR3 length: 12 residues. V lost 7 bases, J lost 7 bases, and 11 bases lay in between. CDR1 and CDR2 from the germline V gene are SGHNT and YENEEA. Written as DNA, the CDR3 is TGTGCCAGCAAGGGCGGCACGAATGAGCAGTTCTTC. The encoded protein is CASKGGTNEQFF.

To note about this clone: Germline is not matched at one junction end, which may reflect a read error. The sample has other DNA sequences that encode this CDR3 too. The chain joins TRBV6-4 to TRBJ2-2, with a tentative D call TRBD2 (6 bases). CDR3 length equals 15 residues. Germline V gene sequence: CDR1 MRHNA, CDR2 SNTAGT. CDR3 nucleotide sequence: TGCGCCAGCAGTGAAGCTAGCGACGGCACCGGGGAGCTGTTTTTT. Translation: CASSEASDGTGELFF.

CDR3 sequence: CASRSRRGRAKEAFF. For the CDR3, the DNA is TGTGCCAGCAGATCTAGGAGGGGCAGGGCGAAAGAAGCTTTCTTT. The chain employs TRBV11-2 and TRBJ1-1; tentatively, D is TRBD1 (5 bases). Germline V lookup: CDR1 SGHAT, CDR2 FQNNGV. Deletions cut 6 bases from V and 8 bases from J, with 22 bases between. This CDR3 has 15 residues. Full variable domain (outside the CDR3, taken from reference TRBV11-2 and TRBJ1-1): EAGVAQSPRYKIIEKRQSVAFWCNPISGHATLYWYQQILGQGPKLLIQFQNNGVVDDSQLPKDRFSAERLKGVDSTLKIQPAKLEDSAVYLCASRSRRGRAKEAFFGQGTRLTVV.

The chain joins TRBV2 to TRBJ1-1; the D gene is possibly TRBD1 (5 bases). The ends were cut back, 5 bases at V and 4 bases at J, with 14 bases in the middle. Germline V lookup: CDR1 SNHLY, CDR2 FYNNEI. This CDR3 has 14 residues. Here the CDR3 reads CASSPGLGITEAFF. CDR3 in DNA: TGTGCCAGCAGTCCGGGGCTGGGGATCACTGAAGCTTTCTTT.

V and J are TRBV5-6 and TRBJ2-3; 10 bases line up with TRBD2. The germline CDR1 and CDR2 sequences are SGHDT and YYEEEE. With 2 bases clipped from V and 3 bases from J, the junction kept 3 bases outside the gene matches. The CDR3 extends over 15 amino acids. CDR3 protein: CASSLATSGTDTQYF. DNA of the CDR3: TGTGCCAGCAGCTTAGCGACTAGCGGGACAGATACGCAGTATTTT. The entire variable domain, with the rest obtained from reference TRBV5-6 and TRBJ2-3, is as follows: DAGVTQSPTHLIKTRGQQVTLRCSPKSGHDTVSWYQQALGQGPQFIFQYYEEEERQRGNFPDRFSGHQFPNYSSELNVNALLLGDSALYLCASSLATSGTDTQYFGPGTRLTVL.

The chain combines TRBV28 with TRBJ2-1; 11 nucleotides agree with TRBD2. With 5 bases clipped from V and 3 bases from J, the junction kept 15 bases outside the gene matches. The CDR3 is 19 amino acids. CDR1 is MDHEN and CDR2 is SYDVKM in the germline V gene. The CDR3 is CASSPGWGTGLAVYNEQFF. The CDR3 DNA sequence: TGTGCCAGCAGTCCCGGGTGGGGTACGGGACTAGCGGTCTACAATGAGCAGTTCTTC.

Written as DNA, the CDR3 is TGTGCCAGCACTCACCCGCCCCTGAACAATGAGCAGTTCTTC. Translating it yields CASTHPPLNNEQFF. The V gene is TRBV27, the J gene TRBJ2-1; D remains ambiguous. This CDR3 has 14 amino acids. Germline lookup yields CDR1 MNHEY and CDR2 SMNVEV (reference sequence). V was shortened by 7 bases and J by 5 bases, with 15 bases between the two germline ends.

The V gene is TRBV2, the J gene TRBJ1-1; D is undetermined. The V gene lost 4 bases and the J gene lost 1 base, with 28 bases spanning the gap. Germline CDR1 SNHLY, CDR2 FYNNEI. CDR3 length: 20 residues. DNA for the CDR3: TGTGCCAGCAGTGTTGTCAGCACAGCCCTCGGGGTGCGAGGGAACACTGAAGCTTTCTTT. Translation: CASSVVSTALGVRGNTEAFF.

The chain is built from TRBV18 and TRBJ1-4; TRBD1 matches at 8 bases. Germline V gene sequence: CDR1 KGHSH, CDR2 LQKENI. Unmatched junction bases numbered 7, after V lost 3 bases and J lost 4 bases. The CDR3 spans 16 residues. The CDR3 sequence: CASSPTRQGFNEKLFF. CDR3 DNA: TGTGCCAGCTCACCCACAAGACAGGGGTTTAATGAAAAACTGTTTTTT.

The CDR3 DNA follows: TGTGCCACCAGAGACAGGGTTAACACCGGGGAGCTGTTTTTT. Translation: CATRDRVNTGELFF. This chain connects TRBV15 to TRBJ2-2; 7 bases match TRBD1. V was pared by 6 bases and J by 2 bases, with 3 bases of the junction left unmatched. The CDR3 spans 14 residues. The V gene's germline CDR1 is LNHNV and CDR2 YYDKDF (reference sequence).

This clone has more than one count but fewer than ten. The V gene is TRBV2, the J gene TRBJ1-3; TRBD1 is a possible D gene (5 bases). The CDR3 length is 15 residues. CDR1 and CDR2 (germline): SNHLY, FYNNEI. The germline V and J ends were trimmed by 8 bases and 3 bases, with 17 bases remaining between them. The CDR3 bases are TGTGCCAGCCGAAGCTCAGGGCTCGGTGGAAACACCATATATTTT. Residues: CASRSSGLGGNTIYF.

This clone has at least ten counts. The genes are TRBV10-1 and TRBJ2-1, with 12 bases fitting TRBD2. The length of the CDR3 is 16 residues. From germline, CDR1 is WNHNN and CDR2 SYGVQD (reference sequence). V lost 0 bases and J lost 7; bases outside the gene matches: 4. CDR3 protein: CASSESRTSGKNEQFF. CDR3 bases: TGCGCCAGCAGTGAGTCCCGGACTAGCGGGAAGAATGAGCAGTTCTTC.

This chain joins TRBV28 and TRBJ2-7, with unresolved D. The V end lost 4 bases, the J end lost 5 bases, and 12 bases lay between the germline ends. Germline V gene sequence: CDR1 MDHEN, CDR2 SYDVKM. CDR3 length: 13 amino acids. DNA of the CDR3: TGTGCCAGCAGTTCACTCCTTCGCGACGAGCAGTACTTC. Its protein is CASSSLLRDEQYF.

This chain joins TRBV6-6 and TRBJ2-2; D ambiguous. From germline, CDR1 is MNHNY and CDR2 SVGAGI (reference sequence). With 4 bases removed from V and 0 bases from J, the gap between germline ends came to 9 bases. This CDR3 comprises 15 residues. The CDR3 loop reads CASSLEDANTGELFF. CDR3 DNA sequence: TGTGCCAGCAGTTTAGAGGACGCGAACACCGGGGAGCTGTTTTTT.

This chain connects TRBV10-3 to TRBJ1-5; TRBD1 matches at 8 bases. CDR1 ENHRY and CDR2 SYGVKD come from the germline V gene. The CDR3 has 15 amino acids. With 3 bases clipped from V and 5 bases from J, the junction kept 6 bases outside the gene matches. The CDR3, as DNA: TGTGCCATCAGTGAAACACAGGGGGTCGATCAGCCCCAGCATTTT. Translated: CAISETQGVDQPQHF.

The rearrangement uses TRBV30 and TRBJ2-2, with TRBD1 as a possible D gene (6 bases). The CDR3 is made up of 15 amino acids. CDR1 is GTSNPN, CDR2 SVGIG, per germline (reference sequence). V was shortened by 3 bases and J by 0 bases, with 11 bases between the two germline ends. Here the CDR3 reads CAWRTRTANTGELFF. As DNA, the CDR3 is TGTGCCTGGAGAACCCGGACAGCGAACACCGGGGAGCTGTTTTTT. The whole variable domain, remainder taken from reference TRBV30 and TRBJ2-2, is SQTIHQWPATLVQPVGSPLSLECTVEGTSNPNLYWYRQAAGRGLQLLFYSVGIGQISSEVPQNLSASRPQDRQFILSSKKLLLSDSGFYLCAWRTRTANTGELFFGEGSRLTVL.